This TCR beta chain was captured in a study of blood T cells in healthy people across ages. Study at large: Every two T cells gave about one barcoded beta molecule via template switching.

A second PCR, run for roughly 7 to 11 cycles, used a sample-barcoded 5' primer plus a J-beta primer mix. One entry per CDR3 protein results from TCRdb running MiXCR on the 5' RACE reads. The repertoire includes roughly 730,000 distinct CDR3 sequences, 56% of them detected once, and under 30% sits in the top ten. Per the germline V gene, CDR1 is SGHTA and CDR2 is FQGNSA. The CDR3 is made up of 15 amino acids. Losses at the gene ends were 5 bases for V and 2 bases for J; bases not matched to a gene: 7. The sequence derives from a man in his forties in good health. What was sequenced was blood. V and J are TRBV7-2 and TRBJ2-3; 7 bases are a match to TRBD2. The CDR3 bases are TGTGCCAGCAGCCTAGAGCGGGGAGCCACAGATACGCAGTATTTT. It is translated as CASSLERGATDTQYF.